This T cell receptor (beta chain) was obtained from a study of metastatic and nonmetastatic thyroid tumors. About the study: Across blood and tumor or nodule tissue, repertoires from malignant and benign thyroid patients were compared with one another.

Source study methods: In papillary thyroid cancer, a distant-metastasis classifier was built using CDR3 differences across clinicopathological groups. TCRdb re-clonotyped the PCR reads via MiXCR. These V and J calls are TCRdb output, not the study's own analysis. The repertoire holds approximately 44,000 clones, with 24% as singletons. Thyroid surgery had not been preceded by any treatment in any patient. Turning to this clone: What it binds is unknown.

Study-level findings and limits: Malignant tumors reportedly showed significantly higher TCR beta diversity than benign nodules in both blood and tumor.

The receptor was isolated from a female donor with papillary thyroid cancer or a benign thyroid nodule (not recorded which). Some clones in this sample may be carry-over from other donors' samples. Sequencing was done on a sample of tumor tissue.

CDR3 sequence reads: CASSLGASGRAKNIQYF. Here the CDR3 DNA reads TGCGCCAGCAGCTTGGGGGCTAGCGGGAGGGCCAAAAACATTCAGTACTTC. The V gene is TRBV5-1, the J gene TRBJ2-4, with 11 bases fitting TRBD2. From germline, CDR1 is SGHRS and CDR2 YFSETQ. There are 17 residues in the CDR3. The J segment lost 1 base and the V segment lost 0 bases, leaving 3 bases of the junction unmatched.